This TCR beta chain was profiled in a study of response to subunit inactivated influenza vaccine. Study-level points and caveats: With each seasonal influenza vaccination, the authors suggested, few new T cells are recruited.

The germline CDR1 and CDR2 sequences are SGHRS and YFSETQ. The CDR3 extends over 15 amino acids. With V trimmed by 6 bases and J by 8 bases, 11 bases remained unmatched. In TCRdb, the RT-PCR reads were re-called with MiXCR into one record per CDR3 protein. This sample has a few hundred thousand distinct CDR3 sequences; 10% to 11% occur once, and the top ten carry about 12%. This clonotype was observed at least ten times. Its specificity is not known. The material was PBMCs from blood, obtained 40 to 50 days after vaccination. The chain is built from TRBV5-1 and TRBJ2-1, with TRBD2 matching over 10 bases. The TCR originated in a man aged 45-65 years who received an inactivated influenza vaccine. The CDR3 nucleotides are TGCGCCAGCAATAGAGCGGGAGGGCCTTACGATGAGCAGTTCTTC. Its protein product is CASNRAGGPYDEQFF.